The rows below give T cell receptor beta chains drawn from one sample of a study of blood T cell repertoires in COVID-19. This table comes from immunoSEQ multiplex PCR, and its TCRdb copy is limited to in-frame clones, with some not included. The table shows about 220,000 clones, with about 80% occurring only once. The material sequenced was peripheral blood. Source of these receptors: a woman under 40 who had recovered from COVID-19. Each CDR3 is given with its conserved first and last residue. The D gene is left open where the match is weak. Only some rows state a clone size, as once, few, many or a class for expanded clones.

cdr3_aa: CASSSGTSGRNDEDTQYF
cdr3_nt: TGTGCCAGCAGCTCAGGGACTAGCGGGAGGAATGATGAAGATACGCAGTATTTT
v_call: TRBV13
d_call: TRBD2
j_call: TRBJ2-3
clone_size: many

cdr3_aa: CASSLVLREDSYEQYF
cdr3_nt: TGTGCCAGCAGCTTAGTACTGCGGGAGGACTCCTACGAGCAGTACTTC
v_call: TRBV11-2
d_call: TRBD2
j_call: TRBJ2-7
clone_size: -

cdr3_aa: CSGGQGDYGYTF
cdr3_nt: TGCAGCGGGGGACAGGGTGACTATGGCTACACCTTC
v_call: TRBV29-1
d_call: TRBD1
j_call: TRBJ1-2
clone_size: -

cdr3_aa: CASSHGDTNSPLHF
cdr3_nt: TGTGCCAGCAGCCATGGGGACACAAATTCACCCCTCCACTTT
v_call: TRBV9
d_call: -
j_call: TRBJ1-6
clone_size: -

cdr3_aa: CASRNPGTSGREQFF
cdr3_nt: TGTGCCAGTAGGAATCCCGGGACTAGCGGTCGAGAGCAGTTCTTC
v_call: TRBV19
d_call: TRBD2
j_call: TRBJ2-1
clone_size: -

cdr3_aa: CASSRRVGRGVHNEQFF
cdr3_nt: TGTGCCAGCAGCCGACGCGTCGGCAGGGGGGTCCACAATGAGCAGTTCTTC
v_call: TRBV7-3
d_call: -
j_call: TRBJ2-1
clone_size: few

cdr3_aa: CASWGGTGELFF
cdr3_nt: TGTGCCAGCTGGGGGGGGACCGGGGAGCTGTTTTTT
v_call: TRBV28
d_call: TRBD2
j_call: TRBJ2-2
clone_size: -

cdr3_aa: CASSTTGEGNTIYF
cdr3_nt: TGCGCCAGCAGCACGACAGGGGAGGGAAACACCATATATTTT
v_call: TRBV5-1
d_call: TRBD1
j_call: TRBJ1-3
clone_size: -

cdr3_aa: CASSQGGSTEAFF
cdr3_nt: TGTGCCAGCAGCCAAGGAGGGTCCACTGAAGCTTTCTTT
v_call: TRBV3-1/TRBV3-2
d_call: -
j_call: TRBJ1-1
clone_size: -

cdr3_aa: CASSVGLAGVSDTQYF
cdr3_nt: TGTGCCAGCAGCGTGGGACTAGCGGGAGTCTCAGATACGCAGTATTTT
v_call: TRBV9
d_call: TRBD2
j_call: TRBJ2-3
clone_size: -

cdr3_aa: CASTPTGSADTEAFF
cdr3_nt: TGTGCCAGTACTCCGACAGGGTCGGCGGACACTGAAGCTTTCTTT
v_call: TRBV19
d_call: TRBD1
j_call: TRBJ1-1
clone_size: -

cdr3_aa: CASSVEGFTDTQYF
cdr3_nt: TGTGCCAGCAGCGTAGAGGGGTTCACAGATACGCAGTATTTT
v_call: TRBV9
d_call: -
j_call: TRBJ2-3
clone_size: -

cdr3_aa: CASSLTPPGQNTGELFF
cdr3_nt: TGCGCCAGCAGCCTGACTCCCCCGGGACAGAACACCGGGGAGCTGTTTTTT
v_call: TRBV5-1
d_call: -
j_call: TRBJ2-2
clone_size: many

cdr3_aa: CASSLAPFQERIRRLNTEAFF
cdr3_nt: TGCGCCAGCAGCTTGGCCCCGTTCCAAGAGAGGATACGGAGGCTGAACACTGAAGCTTTCTTT
v_call: TRBV5-1
d_call: -
j_call: TRBJ1-1
clone_size: -

cdr3_aa: CASSQVGWRGGQPQHF
cdr3_nt: TGTGCCAGCAGCCAAGTCGGCTGGAGAGGGGGTCAGCCCCAGCATTTT
v_call: TRBV4-2
d_call: -
j_call: TRBJ1-5
clone_size: -

cdr3_aa: CASSRGQLPQHF
cdr3_nt: TGTGCCAGCTCACGGGGACAATTGCCCCAGCATTTT
v_call: TRBV18
d_call: -
j_call: TRBJ1-5
clone_size: few

cdr3_aa: CASSAGIGETQYF
cdr3_nt: TGCGCCAGCAGCGCCGGGATCGGGGAGACCCAGTACTTC
v_call: TRBV5-1
d_call: -
j_call: TRBJ2-5
clone_size: -

cdr3_aa: CASSPDRDYGYTF
cdr3_nt: TGTGCCAGCAGCCCGGACAGGGACTATGGCTACACCTTC
v_call: TRBV7-8
d_call: TRBD1
j_call: TRBJ1-2
clone_size: -

cdr3_aa: CASSYLGQDNEKLFF
cdr3_nt: TGTGCCAGCAGTTACCTGGGACAGGACAATGAAAAACTGTTTTTT
v_call: TRBV6-5
d_call: TRBD1
j_call: TRBJ1-4
clone_size: -

cdr3_aa: CASNKDRGSNEQFF
cdr3_nt: TGTGCCAGCAACAAAGACAGGGGGAGCAATGAGCAGTTCTTC
v_call: TRBV5-8
d_call: TRBD1
j_call: TRBJ2-1
clone_size: -

cdr3_aa: CATRSTGGPGQFF
cdr3_nt: TGTGCCACCAGGTCGACAGGGGGGCCGGGGCAGTTCTTC
v_call: TRBV15
d_call: TRBD1
j_call: TRBJ2-1
clone_size: -

cdr3_aa: CASSQVRSYNSPLHF
cdr3_nt: TGTGCCAGCAGCCAAGTGCGATCCTATAATTCACCCCTCCACTTT
v_call: TRBV14
d_call: -
j_call: TRBJ1-6
clone_size: -

cdr3_aa: CASSMGGSTGELFF
cdr3_nt: TGTGCCAGTAGTATGGGCGGGAGTACTGGGGAGCTGTTTTTT
v_call: TRBV19
d_call: TRBD2
j_call: TRBJ2-2
clone_size: -

cdr3_aa: CASSLGATNSPLHF
cdr3_nt: TGTGCCAGCAGCCTTGGGGCCACGAATTCACCCCTCCACTTT
v_call: TRBV6-5
d_call: -
j_call: TRBJ1-6
clone_size: -

cdr3_aa: CASSLGGRAYNEQFF
cdr3_nt: TGTGCCAGCAGCTTAGGCGGGAGGGCCTATAATGAGCAGTTCTTC
v_call: TRBV7-3
d_call: TRBD2
j_call: TRBJ2-1
clone_size: -

cdr3_aa: CASSPSPATHEQFF
cdr3_nt: TGTGCCAGCAGCCCCTCCCCAGCGACCCATGAGCAGTTCTTC
v_call: TRBV11-3
d_call: -
j_call: TRBJ2-1
clone_size: -

cdr3_aa: CASSYSNSVQPQHF
cdr3_nt: TGTGCCAGCAGTTACTCGAACTCGGTTCAGCCCCAGCATTTT
v_call: TRBV6-5
d_call: -
j_call: TRBJ1-5
clone_size: few

cdr3_aa: CASSFGGYNEQFF
cdr3_nt: TGTGCCAGCAGTTTCGGGGGCTACAATGAGCAGTTCTTC
v_call: TRBV12-3/TRBV12-4
d_call: -
j_call: TRBJ2-1
clone_size: few

cdr3_aa: CATSDFRGEQYF
cdr3_nt: TGTGCCACCAGTGATTTCAGGGGCGAGCAGTACTTC
v_call: TRBV24-1
d_call: -
j_call: TRBJ2-7
clone_size: -

cdr3_aa: CASSLELADPYEQYF
cdr3_nt: TGTGCCAGCAGCTTGGAACTAGCGGATCCCTACGAGCAGTACTTC
v_call: TRBV5-4
d_call: TRBD2
j_call: TRBJ2-7
clone_size: -

cdr3_aa: CASSSTLNLNTEAFF
cdr3_nt: TGTGCCAGCAGTTCCACCCTAAATCTGAACACTGAAGCTTTCTTT
v_call: TRBV27
d_call: -
j_call: TRBJ1-1
clone_size: once

cdr3_aa: CASSVEPWEEAGNSPLHF
cdr3_nt: TGTGCCAGCAGCGTAGAACCCTGGGAGGAAGCGGGTAATTCACCCCTCCACTTT
v_call: TRBV9
d_call: -
j_call: TRBJ1-6
clone_size: -

cdr3_aa: CASSLGQGFYGYTF
cdr3_nt: TGCGCCAGCAGCTTGGGACAGGGCTTCTATGGCTACACCTTC
v_call: TRBV5-1
d_call: TRBD1
j_call: TRBJ1-2
clone_size: few

cdr3_aa: CASSETGGPGANVLTF
cdr3_nt: TGCGCCAGCAGTGAGACGGGAGGTCCTGGGGCCAACGTCCTGACTTTC
v_call: TRBV10-2
d_call: TRBD2
j_call: TRBJ2-6
clone_size: once

cdr3_aa: CASSEGRQNNEQFF
cdr3_nt: TGCGCCAGCAGTGAGGGTAGACAGAACAATGAGCAGTTCTTC
v_call: TRBV10-1
d_call: -
j_call: TRBJ2-1
clone_size: -

cdr3_aa: CATSRSGTGGDEQYF
cdr3_nt: TGTGCCACCAGCAGATCAGGGACAGGAGGGGACGAGCAGTACTTC
v_call: TRBV15
d_call: TRBD1
j_call: TRBJ2-7
clone_size: -

cdr3_aa: CASEFDWSGAGGNQPQHF
cdr3_nt: TGTGCCAGCGAGTTTGATTGGTCAGGGGCTGGTGGCAATCAGCCCCAGCATTTT
v_call: TRBV28
d_call: -
j_call: TRBJ1-5
clone_size: -

cdr3_aa: CASGPDRVRQETQYF
cdr3_nt: TGTGCTAGTGGCCCGGACAGGGTCAGACAAGAGACCCAGTACTTC
v_call: TRBV12-5
d_call: TRBD1
j_call: TRBJ2-5
clone_size: -

cdr3_aa: CASSSPREDTQYF
cdr3_nt: TGTGCCAGTAGCTCCCCCAGGGAAGATACGCAGTATTTT
v_call: TRBV19
d_call: -
j_call: TRBJ2-3
clone_size: many

cdr3_aa: CASMGREGQDTDTQYF
cdr3_nt: TGTGCCAGCATGGGAAGGGAGGGCCAGGACACAGATACGCAGTATTTT
v_call: TRBV7-6
d_call: TRBD2
j_call: TRBJ2-3
clone_size: -

cdr3_aa: CASRLRGGINQPQHF
cdr3_nt: TGTGCCAGCAGACTGAGGGGGGGGATCAATCAGCCCCAGCATTTT
v_call: TRBV27
d_call: -
j_call: TRBJ1-5
clone_size: once

cdr3_aa: CASSSPGVTEAFF
cdr3_nt: TGCGCCAGCAGCTCACCGGGGGTAACTGAAGCTTTCTTT
v_call: TRBV4-1
d_call: -
j_call: TRBJ1-1
clone_size: few

cdr3_aa: CASSNAGVTEAFF
cdr3_nt: TGCGCCAGCAGCAATGCCGGGGTCACTGAAGCTTTCTTT
v_call: TRBV5-1
d_call: -
j_call: TRBJ1-1
clone_size: -

cdr3_aa: CASSSGRAMDTQYF
cdr3_nt: TGTGCCAGCAGTTCGGGCAGGGCGATGGATACGCAGTATTTT
v_call: TRBV28
d_call: -
j_call: TRBJ2-3
clone_size: -

cdr3_aa: CASSLVSSGSGDEQFF
cdr3_nt: TGCGCCAGCAGCTTGGTGTCTAGCGGGAGTGGCGATGAGCAGTTCTTC
v_call: TRBV5-1
d_call: TRBD2
j_call: TRBJ2-1
clone_size: once

cdr3_aa: CASSKEGRGGYTF
cdr3_nt: TGTGCCAGTAGTAAGGAGGGGCGAGGGGGCTACACCTTC
v_call: TRBV19
d_call: -
j_call: TRBJ1-2
clone_size: -

cdr3_aa: CSVAESASGPQHF
cdr3_nt: TGCAGCGTCGCGGAGAGCGCGTCGGGGCCCCAGCATTTT
v_call: TRBV29-1
d_call: -
j_call: TRBJ1-5
clone_size: -

cdr3_aa: CASSQELAGPTRTDTQYF
cdr3_nt: TGTGCCAGCAGCCAAGAGCTAGCGGGACCCACCCGCACAGATACGCAGTATTTT
v_call: TRBV3-1/TRBV3-2
d_call: TRBD2
j_call: TRBJ2-3
clone_size: -

cdr3_aa: CASSDFFGKHNEQFF
cdr3_nt: TGTGCCAGCAGTGACTTCTTCGGGAAGCACAATGAGCAGTTCTTC
v_call: TRBV6-4
d_call: -
j_call: TRBJ2-1
clone_size: once

cdr3_aa: CAISPYLAGGQTGELFF
cdr3_nt: TGTGCCATCAGTCCCTATCTAGCGGGAGGGCAAACCGGGGAGCTGTTTTTT
v_call: TRBV10-3
d_call: TRBD2
j_call: TRBJ2-2
clone_size: -

cdr3_aa: CASSYTHRGSGELFF
cdr3_nt: TGTGCCAGCAGTTATACCCACAGGGGGTCCGGGGAGCTGTTTTTT
v_call: TRBV28
d_call: TRBD1
j_call: TRBJ2-2
clone_size: -

cdr3_aa: CASSPHPQGAEGYTF
cdr3_nt: TGTGCCAGCAGTCCTCACCCACAGGGGGCAGAGGGCTACACCTTC
v_call: TRBV6-5
d_call: TRBD1
j_call: TRBJ1-2
clone_size: -

cdr3_aa: CASSDREGGEAFF
cdr3_nt: TGTGCCAGCAGTGACCGAGAGGGAGGGGAAGCTTTCTTT
v_call: TRBV6-4
d_call: -
j_call: TRBJ1-1
clone_size: -